What follows is one TCR beta chain and its context. TCRdb re-called the 5' RACE reads through MiXCR, storing one row per CDR3 protein. The sample carries roughly 69,000 distinct CDR3 sequences, about 22% recorded once. This CDR3 has 17 amino acids. Losses at the gene ends were 4 bases for V and 6 bases for J; bases not matched to a gene: 16. The germline V gene has CDR1 SGHTA and CDR2 FQGNSA. Source material: memory CD4+ T cells sorted from a lymph node. The subset here: memory CD4+ T cells, CD4+CD45RO+CD25-. The chain has TRBV7-2 and TRBJ2-7, with TRBD2 matching over 9 bases. The origin of this receptor is a female donor with breast cancer. The CDR3 is CASSSYPRGGALREQYF. CDR3 in DNA: TGTGCCAGCAGCTCCTACCCCCGCGGGGGGGCCCTCCGCGAGCAGTACTTC.